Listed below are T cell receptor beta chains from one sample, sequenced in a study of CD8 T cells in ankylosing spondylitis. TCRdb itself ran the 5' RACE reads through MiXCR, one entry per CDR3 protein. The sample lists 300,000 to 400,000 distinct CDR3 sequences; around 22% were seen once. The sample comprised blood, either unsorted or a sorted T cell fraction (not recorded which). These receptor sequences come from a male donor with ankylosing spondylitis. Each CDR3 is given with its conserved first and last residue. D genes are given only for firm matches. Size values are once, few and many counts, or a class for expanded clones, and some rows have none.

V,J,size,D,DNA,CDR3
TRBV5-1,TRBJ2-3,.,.,TGCGCCAGCAGCTTGGGGCAGGCCTTCGGGGATACGCAGTATTTT,CASSLGQAFGDTQYF
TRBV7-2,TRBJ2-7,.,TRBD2,TGTGCCAGCAGCTTAGAGGCGGGAGGTTACTACGAGCAGTACTTC,CASSLEAGGYYEQYF
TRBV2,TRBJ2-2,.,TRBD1,TGTGCCAGGACCGGGACAGGGGCGAACACCGGGGAGCTGTTTTTT,CARTGTGANTGELFF
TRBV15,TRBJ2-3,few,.,TGTGCCACCAGCAGAGCCGTCCTAGCTTTTACGCAGTATTTT,CATSRAVLAFTQYF
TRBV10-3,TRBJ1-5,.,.,TGTGCCATCAGCCCCGGGACATCAGATCAGCCCCAGCATTTT,CAISPGTSDQPQHF
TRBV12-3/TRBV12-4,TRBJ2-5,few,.,TGTGCCAGCAGTTTATTCTTTAGCAGACAAGAGACCCAGTACTTC,CASSLFFSRQETQYF
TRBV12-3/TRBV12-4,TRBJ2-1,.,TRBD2,TGTGCCAGCACCCAGCGGGAGGGGGCCTACAATGAGCAGTTCTTC,CASTQREGAYNEQFF
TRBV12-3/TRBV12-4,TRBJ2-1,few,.,TGTGCCAGCAGGATCACAGGGAACTACAATGAGCAGTTCTTC,CASRITGNYNEQFF
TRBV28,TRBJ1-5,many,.,TGTGCCAGCAGCTCCGACAATCAGCCCCAGCATTTT,CASSSDNQPQHF
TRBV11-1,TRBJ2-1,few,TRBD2,TGTGCCAGCAGCCCATCGATTCGGGGTAGCGGGGTGAGCTCCTACAATGAGCAGTTCTTC,CASSPSIRGSGVSSYNEQFF
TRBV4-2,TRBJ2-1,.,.,TGTGCCAGCAGCCAATTAGGGGGCAATGAGCAGTTCTTC,CASSQLGGNEQFF
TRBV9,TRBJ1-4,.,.,TGTGCCAGCAGCGTAGTAGGGAGGGGGATTGAAAAACTGTTTTTT,CASSVVGRGIEKLFF
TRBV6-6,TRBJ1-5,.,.,TGTGCCAGTGCCCCGGGGAACAATCAGCCCCAGCATTTT,CASAPGNNQPQHF
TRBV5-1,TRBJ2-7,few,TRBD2,TGCGCCAGCAGCATAGGGACTAACGAGCAGTACTTC,CASSIGTNEQYF
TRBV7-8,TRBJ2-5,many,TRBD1,TGTGCCAGCAGCGGGACAGGGGGCGAGACCCAGTACTTC,CASSGTGGETQYF
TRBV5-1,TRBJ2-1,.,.,TGCGCCAGCAGCTTGGGGCAGGGGAGCTGCAATGAGCAGTTCTTC,CASSLGQGSCNEQFF
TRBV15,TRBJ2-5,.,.,TGTGCCACCAGCAGAGACAGGGCAGAGACCCAGTACTTC,CATSRDRAETQYF
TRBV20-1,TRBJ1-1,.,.,TGCAGTGCTTACCAGGGGAGAACTGAAGCTTTCTTT,CSAYQGRTEAFF
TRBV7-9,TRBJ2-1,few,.,TGTGCCAGCAGCCACCACAGGGTTCGAGGAGACAATGAGCAGTTCTTC,CASSHHRVRGDNEQFF
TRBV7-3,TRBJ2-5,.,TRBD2,TGTGCCAGCAGCTTTCCCGGGACTACTGAAGAGACCCAGTACTTC,CASSFPGTTEETQYF
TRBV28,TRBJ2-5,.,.,TGTGCCAGCAGTCCTAGACGGGGAGGCGCAGAGACCCAGTACTTC,CASSPRRGGAETQYF
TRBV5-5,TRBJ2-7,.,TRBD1,TGTGCCAGCAGCATGGGACAGCTAGCCTACGAGCAGTACTTC,CASSMGQLAYEQYF
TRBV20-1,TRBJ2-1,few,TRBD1,TGCAGTGCTAGAAAGACAGGGATTTCCTACAATGAGCAGTTCTTC,CSARKTGISYNEQFF
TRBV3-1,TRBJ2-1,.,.,TGTGCCAGCAGCCCACCCCCTCTGGGACCCCAAGCCTACAATGAGCAGTTCTTC,CASSPPPLGPQAYNEQFF
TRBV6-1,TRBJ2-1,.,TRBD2,TGTGCCAGCAGCCAGGGACTAGCGGGGGGCTACAATGAGCAGTTCTTC,CASSQGLAGGYNEQFF
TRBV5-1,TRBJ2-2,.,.,TGCGCCAGCAGCTATGACGCCATTACAGGGAACACCGGGAAGCTGTTTTTT,CASSYDAITGNTGKLFF
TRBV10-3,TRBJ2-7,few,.,TGTGCCATCAGTGAGACGGTACGGGACTACGAGCAGTACTTC,CAISETVRDYEQYF
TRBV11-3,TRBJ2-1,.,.,TGTGCCAGCAGCTCATCAACCCCGGGGGCTAATGAGCAGTTCTTC,CASSSSTPGANEQFF
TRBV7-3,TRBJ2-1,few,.,TGTGCCAGCAGCTTTTCGACTCGCCTCAATGAGCAGTTCTTC,CASSFSTRLNEQFF
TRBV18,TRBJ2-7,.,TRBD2,TGTGCCAGCTCGCAGACTAGCGGCACTGACTACGAGCAGTACTTC,CASSQTSGTDYEQYF
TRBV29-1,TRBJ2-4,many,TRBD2,TGCAGCGCCACCGGGACTACGCAAAACATTCAGTACTTC,CSATGTTQNIQYF
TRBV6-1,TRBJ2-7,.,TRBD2,TGTGCCAGCAGTGAAGCCCGACGGCCTAGCGGGAGCGGGCACGAGCAGTACTTC,CASSEARRPSGSGHEQYF
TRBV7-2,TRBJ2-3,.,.,TGTGCCAGCAGCTTACAATCCCGAGCGGTAGATACGCAGTATTTT,CASSLQSRAVDTQYF
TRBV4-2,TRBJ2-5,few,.,TGTGCCAGCAGCCAAGATTGGGACGGGGGAAGACAAGAGACCCAGTACTTC,CASSQDWDGGRQETQYF
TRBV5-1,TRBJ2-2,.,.,TGCGCCAGCAGCTTGGGGCGAGTATGGACCGGGGAGCTGTTTTTT,CASSLGRVWTGELFF
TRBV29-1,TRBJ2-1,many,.,TGCAGCGTACAAGGGGGAGGCGGCAATGAGCAGTTCTTC,CSVQGGGGNEQFF
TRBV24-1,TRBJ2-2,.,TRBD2,TGTGCCACCAGCGGACTAGCGGGAGTCCCCGGGGAGCTGTTTTTT,CATSGLAGVPGELFF